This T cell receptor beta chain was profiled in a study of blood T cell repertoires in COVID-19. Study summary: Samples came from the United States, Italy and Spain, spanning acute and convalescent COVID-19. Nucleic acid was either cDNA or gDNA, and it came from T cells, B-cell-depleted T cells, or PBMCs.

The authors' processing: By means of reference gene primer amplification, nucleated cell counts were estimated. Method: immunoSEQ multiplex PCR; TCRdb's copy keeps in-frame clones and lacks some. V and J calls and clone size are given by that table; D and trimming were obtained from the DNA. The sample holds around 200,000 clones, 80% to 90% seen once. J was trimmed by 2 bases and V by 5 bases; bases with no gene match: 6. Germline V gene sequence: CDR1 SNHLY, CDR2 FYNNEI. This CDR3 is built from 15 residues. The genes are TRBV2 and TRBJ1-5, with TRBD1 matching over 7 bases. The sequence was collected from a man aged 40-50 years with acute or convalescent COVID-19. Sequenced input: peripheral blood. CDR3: CASSTQGLGNQPQHF. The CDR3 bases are TGTGCCAGCAGTACACAGGGGTTGGGCAATCAGCCCCAGCATTTT.